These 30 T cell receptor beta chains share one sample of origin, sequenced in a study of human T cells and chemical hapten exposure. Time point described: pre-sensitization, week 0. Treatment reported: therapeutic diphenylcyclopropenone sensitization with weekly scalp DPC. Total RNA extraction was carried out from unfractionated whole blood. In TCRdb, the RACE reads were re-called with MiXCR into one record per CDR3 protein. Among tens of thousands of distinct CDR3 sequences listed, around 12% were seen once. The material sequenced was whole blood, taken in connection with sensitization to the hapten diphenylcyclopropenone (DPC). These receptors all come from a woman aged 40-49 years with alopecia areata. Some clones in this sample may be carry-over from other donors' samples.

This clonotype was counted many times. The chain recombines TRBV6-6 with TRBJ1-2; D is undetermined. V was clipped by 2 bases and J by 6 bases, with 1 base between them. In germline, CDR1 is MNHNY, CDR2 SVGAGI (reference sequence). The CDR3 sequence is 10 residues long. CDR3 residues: CASSYDGYTF. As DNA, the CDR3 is TGTGCCAGCAGTTACGATGGCTACACCTTC.

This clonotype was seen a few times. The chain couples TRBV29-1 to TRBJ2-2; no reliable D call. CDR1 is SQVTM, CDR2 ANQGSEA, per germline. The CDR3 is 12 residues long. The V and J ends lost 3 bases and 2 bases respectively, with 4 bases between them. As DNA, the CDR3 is TGCAGCGTTGATCTAAACACCGGGGAGCTGTTTTTT. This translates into CSVDLNTGELFF.

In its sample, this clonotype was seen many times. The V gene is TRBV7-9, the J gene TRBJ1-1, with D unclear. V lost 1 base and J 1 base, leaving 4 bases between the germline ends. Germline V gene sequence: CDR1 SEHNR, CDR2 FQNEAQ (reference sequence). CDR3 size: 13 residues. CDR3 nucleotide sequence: TGTGCCAGCAGCTTAGACACGAACACTGAAGCTTTCTTT. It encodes CASSLDTNTEAFF. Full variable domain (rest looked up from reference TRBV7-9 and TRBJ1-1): DTGVSQNPRHKITKRGQNVTFRCDPISEHNRLYWYRQTLGQGPEFLTYFQNEAQLEKSRLLSDRFSAERPKGSFSTLEIQRTEQGDSAMYLCASSLDTNTEAFFGQGTRLTVV.

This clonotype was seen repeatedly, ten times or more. The CDR3 DNA follows: TGCAGCGTGTCGACAGGGAACACCGGGGAGCTGTTTTTT. Residues: CSVSTGNTGELFF. The chain couples TRBV29-1 to TRBJ2-2; tentative D call: TRBD1 (6 bases). The CDR3 has 13 residues. Per the germline V gene, CDR1 is SQVTM and CDR2 is ANQGSEA. V was cut by 6 bases and J by 1 base, with 9 bases left in between.

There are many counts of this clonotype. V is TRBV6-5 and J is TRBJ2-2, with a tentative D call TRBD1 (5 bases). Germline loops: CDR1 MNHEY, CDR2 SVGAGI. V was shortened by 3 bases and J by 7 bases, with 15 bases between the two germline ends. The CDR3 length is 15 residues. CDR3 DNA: TGTGCCAGCAGTTATTTGGTTAGGGGATTCGGGGAGCTGTTTTTT. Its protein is CASSYLVRGFGELFF.

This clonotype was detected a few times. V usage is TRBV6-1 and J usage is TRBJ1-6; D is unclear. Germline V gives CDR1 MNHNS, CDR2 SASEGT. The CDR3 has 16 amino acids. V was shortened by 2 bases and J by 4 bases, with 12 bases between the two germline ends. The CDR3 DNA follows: TGTGCCAGCAGTGAAAGAATCCAGGCTTATAATTCACCCCTCCACTTT. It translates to CASSERIQAYNSPLHF.

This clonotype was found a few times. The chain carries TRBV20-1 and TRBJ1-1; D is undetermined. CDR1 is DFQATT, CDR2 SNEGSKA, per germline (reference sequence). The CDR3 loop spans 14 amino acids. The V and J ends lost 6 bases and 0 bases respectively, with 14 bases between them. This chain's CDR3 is CSAINGQLNTEAFF. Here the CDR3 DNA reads TGCAGTGCCATCAACGGGCAGCTGAACACTGAAGCTTTCTTT.

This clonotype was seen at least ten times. The CDR3 nucleotides are TGTGCCAGCAGCCCGTCGGGACAGGGATTAAATGAAAAACTGTTTTTT. It yields the protein CASSPSGQGLNEKLFF. V and J are TRBV7-2 and TRBJ1-4, with 9 positions matching TRBD1. The CDR3 sequence is 16 residues long. Germline lookup yields CDR1 SGHTA and CDR2 FQGNSA. Trimming at V came to 5 bases and at J to 5 bases, leaving 9 bases not matched to a gene.

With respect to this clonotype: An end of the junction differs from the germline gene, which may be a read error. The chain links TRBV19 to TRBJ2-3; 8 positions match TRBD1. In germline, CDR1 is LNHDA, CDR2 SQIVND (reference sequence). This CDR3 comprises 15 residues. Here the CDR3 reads CASSGQGAQADTQCF. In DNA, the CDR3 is TGTGCCAGTAGTGGTCAGGGGGCGCAGGCAGATACGCAGTGTTTT.

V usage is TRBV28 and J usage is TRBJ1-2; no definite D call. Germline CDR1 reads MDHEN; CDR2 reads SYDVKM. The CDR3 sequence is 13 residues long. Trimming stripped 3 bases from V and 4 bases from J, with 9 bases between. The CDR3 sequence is CASSFSQVYGYTF. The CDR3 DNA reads TGTGCCAGCAGTTTTAGCCAGGTCTATGGCTACACCTTC.

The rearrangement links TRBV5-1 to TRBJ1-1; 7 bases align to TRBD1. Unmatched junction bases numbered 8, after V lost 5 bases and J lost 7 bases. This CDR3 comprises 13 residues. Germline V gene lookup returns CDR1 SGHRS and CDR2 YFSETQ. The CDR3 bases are TGCGCCAGCAGACCTGGGACAGCTATTGAAGCTTTCTTT. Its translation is CASRPGTAIEAFF.

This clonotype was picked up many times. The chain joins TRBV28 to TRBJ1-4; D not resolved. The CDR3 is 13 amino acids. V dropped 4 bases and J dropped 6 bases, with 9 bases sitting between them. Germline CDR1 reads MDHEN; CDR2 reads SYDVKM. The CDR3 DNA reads TGTGCCAGCAGTTCGGCAGGTGATGAAAAACTGTTTTTT. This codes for CASSSAGDEKLFF.

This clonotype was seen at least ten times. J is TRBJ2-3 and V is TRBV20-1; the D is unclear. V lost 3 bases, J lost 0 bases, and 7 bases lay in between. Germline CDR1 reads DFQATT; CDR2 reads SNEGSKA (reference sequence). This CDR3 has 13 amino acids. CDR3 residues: CSASLTSTDTQYF. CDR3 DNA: TGCAGTGCTAGTTTAACTAGCACAGATACGCAGTATTTT.

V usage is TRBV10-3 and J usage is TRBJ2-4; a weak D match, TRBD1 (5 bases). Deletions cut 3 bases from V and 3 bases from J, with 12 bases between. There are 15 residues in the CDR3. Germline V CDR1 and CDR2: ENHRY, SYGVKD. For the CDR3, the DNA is TGTGCCATCAGTGACCCCCGACAGCACAAAAACATTCAGTACTTC. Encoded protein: CAISDPRQHKNIQYF.

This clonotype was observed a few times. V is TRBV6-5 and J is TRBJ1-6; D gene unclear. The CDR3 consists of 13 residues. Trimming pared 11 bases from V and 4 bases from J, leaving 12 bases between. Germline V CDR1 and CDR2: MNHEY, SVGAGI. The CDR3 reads CASRVGYNSPLHF. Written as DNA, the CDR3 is TGTGCCTCCCGGGTGGGATATAATTCACCCCTCCACTTT.

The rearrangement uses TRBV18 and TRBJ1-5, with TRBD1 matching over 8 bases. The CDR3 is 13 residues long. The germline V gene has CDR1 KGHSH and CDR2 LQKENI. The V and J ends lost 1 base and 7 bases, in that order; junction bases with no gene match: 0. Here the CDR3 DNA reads TGTGCCAGCTCACCACGACAGGGGCAGCCCCAGCATTTT. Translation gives CASSPRQGQPQHF.

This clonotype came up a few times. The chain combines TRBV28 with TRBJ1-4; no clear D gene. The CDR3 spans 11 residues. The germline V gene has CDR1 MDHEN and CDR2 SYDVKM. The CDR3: CITAAGEKLFF. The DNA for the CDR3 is TGTATTACGGCGGCGGGAGAAAAACTGTTTTTT.

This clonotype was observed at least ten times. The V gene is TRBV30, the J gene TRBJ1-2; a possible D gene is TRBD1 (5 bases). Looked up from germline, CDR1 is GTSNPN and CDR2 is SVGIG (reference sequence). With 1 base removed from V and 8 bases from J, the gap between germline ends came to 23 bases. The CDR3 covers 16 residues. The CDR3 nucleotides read TGTGCCTGGAGTGAGACAGCCCCCATTCCTATTGCGGGCTACACCTTC. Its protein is CAWSETAPIPIAGYTF. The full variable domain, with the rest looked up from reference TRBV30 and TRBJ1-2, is SQTIHQWPATLVQPVGSPLSLECTVEGTSNPNLYWYRQAAGRGLQLLFYSVGIGQISSEVPQNLSASRPQDRQFILSSKKLLLSDSGFYLCAWSETAPIPIAGYTFGSGTRLTVV.

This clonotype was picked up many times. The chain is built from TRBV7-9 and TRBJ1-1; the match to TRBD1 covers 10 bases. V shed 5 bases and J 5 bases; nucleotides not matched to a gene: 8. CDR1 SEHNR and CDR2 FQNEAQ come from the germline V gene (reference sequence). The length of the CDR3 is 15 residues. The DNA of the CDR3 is TGTGCCAGCAGCCTACTGACAGGGGGCTCAACTGAAGCTTTCTTT. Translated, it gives CASSLLTGGSTEAFF.

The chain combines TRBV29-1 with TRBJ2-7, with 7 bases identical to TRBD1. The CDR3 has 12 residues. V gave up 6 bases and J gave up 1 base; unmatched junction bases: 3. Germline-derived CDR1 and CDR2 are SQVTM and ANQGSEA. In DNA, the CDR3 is TGCAGCGTCGAGGGGGCTTCCTACGAGCAGTACTTC. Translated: CSVEGASYEQYF.

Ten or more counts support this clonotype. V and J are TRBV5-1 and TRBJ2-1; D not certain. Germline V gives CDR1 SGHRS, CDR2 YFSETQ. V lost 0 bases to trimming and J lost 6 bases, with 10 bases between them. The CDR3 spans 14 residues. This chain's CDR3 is CASSLVQDPNEQFF. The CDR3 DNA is TGCGCCAGCAGCTTGGTTCAGGATCCCAATGAGCAGTTCTTC.

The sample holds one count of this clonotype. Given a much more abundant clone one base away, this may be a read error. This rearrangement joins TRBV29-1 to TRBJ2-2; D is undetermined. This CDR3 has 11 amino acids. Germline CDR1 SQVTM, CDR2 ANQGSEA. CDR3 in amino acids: CSVVNTRELFF. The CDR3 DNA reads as TGCAGCGTAGTAAACACCAGGGAGCTGTTTTTT.

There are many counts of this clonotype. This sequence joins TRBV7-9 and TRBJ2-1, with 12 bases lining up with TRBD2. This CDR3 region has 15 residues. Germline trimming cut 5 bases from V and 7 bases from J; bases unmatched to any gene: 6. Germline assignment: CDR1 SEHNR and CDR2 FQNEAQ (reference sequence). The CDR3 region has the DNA TGTGCCAGCAGCCGTCGGACTAGCGGGGAGAATGAGCAGTTCTTC. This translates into CASSRRTSGENEQFF.

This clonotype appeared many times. The CDR3 protein is CASSLRELAGVGVGQFF. The DNA of the CDR3 is TGTGCCAGCAGTTTAAGGGAACTAGCGGGAGTCGGAGTAGGGCAGTTCTTC. This rearrangement joins TRBV12-3 or TRBV12-4 to TRBJ2-1, with 11 bases that match TRBD2. The V segment lost 2 bases and the J segment 12 bases; nucleotides outside the gene matches: 15. The CDR3 loop spans 17 amino acids.

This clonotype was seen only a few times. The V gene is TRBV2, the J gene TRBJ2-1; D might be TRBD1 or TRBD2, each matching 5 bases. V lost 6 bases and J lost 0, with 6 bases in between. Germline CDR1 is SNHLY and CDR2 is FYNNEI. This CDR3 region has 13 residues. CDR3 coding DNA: TGTGCCAGCAGGGGGGACTCCTACAATGAGCAGTTCTTC. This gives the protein CASRGDSYNEQFF.

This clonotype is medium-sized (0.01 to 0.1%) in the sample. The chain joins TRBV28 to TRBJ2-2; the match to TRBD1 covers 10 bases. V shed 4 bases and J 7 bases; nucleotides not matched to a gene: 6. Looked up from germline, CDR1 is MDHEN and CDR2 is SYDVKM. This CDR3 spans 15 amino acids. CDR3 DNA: TGTGCCAGCAGTTCTGGACAGGGGGAAGACGGGGAGCTGTTTTTT. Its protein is CASSSGQGEDGELFF.

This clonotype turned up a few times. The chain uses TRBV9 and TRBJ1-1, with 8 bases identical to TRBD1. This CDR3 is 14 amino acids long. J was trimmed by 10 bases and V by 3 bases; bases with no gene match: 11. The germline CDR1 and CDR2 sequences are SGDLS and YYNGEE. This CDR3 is CASSGKYQGAPAFF. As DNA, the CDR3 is TGTGCCAGCAGCGGGAAGTACCAGGGGGCGCCAGCTTTCTTT.

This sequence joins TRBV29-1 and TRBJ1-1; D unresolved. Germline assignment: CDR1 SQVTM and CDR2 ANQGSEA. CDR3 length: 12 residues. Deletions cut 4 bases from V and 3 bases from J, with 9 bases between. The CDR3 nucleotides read TGCAGCGTTGCTAGGGAGCACACTGAAGCTTTCTTT. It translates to CSVAREHTEAFF.

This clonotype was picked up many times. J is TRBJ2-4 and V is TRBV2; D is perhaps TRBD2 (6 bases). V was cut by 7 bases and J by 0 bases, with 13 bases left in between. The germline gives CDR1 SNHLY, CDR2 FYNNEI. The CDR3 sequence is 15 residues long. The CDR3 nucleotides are TGTGCCAGCAACAAGGCGGGGATAGCCAAAAACATTCAGTACTTC. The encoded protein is CASNKAGIAKNIQYF.

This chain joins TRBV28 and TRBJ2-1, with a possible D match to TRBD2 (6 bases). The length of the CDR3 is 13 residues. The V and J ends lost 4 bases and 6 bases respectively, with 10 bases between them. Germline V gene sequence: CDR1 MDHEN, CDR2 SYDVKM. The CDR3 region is CASSYSGPNEQFF. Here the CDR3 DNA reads TGTGCCAGCAGTTACAGCGGGCCCAATGAGCAGTTCTTC.